Listed below are T cell receptor beta chains from one sample, sequenced in a study of control samples from healthy donors and cancer patients. The repertoire was sequenced with immunoSEQ multiplex PCR; TCRdb's copy has only in-frame clones and lacks some. The table lists about 140,000 clones, more than 85% of them singletons, with roughly 10% in the top ten. What was sequenced was blood. Receptors were obtained from a woman in her twenties or thirties in good health. Both conserved end residues are part of each CDR3. Each record gives: D gene, clone size, V gene, J gene, CDR3 DNA, CDR3 protein. D genes are given only for firm matches. Only part of the rows carry a size: once, few, many, or a class if the clone is expanded.

>.|.|TRBV5-1|TRBJ2-1
TGCGCCAGCAGCTTGTTTGAGTCCTACAATGAGCAGTTCTTC
CASSLFESYNEQFF
>.|.|TRBV9|TRBJ2-7
TGTGCCAGCAGCGTAGACGGGCATGGCTACGAGCAGTACTTC
CASSVDGHGYEQYF
>.|.|TRBV29-1|TRBJ1-1
TGCAGCGTGAGGAGGGGAACTGAAGCTTTCTTT
CSVRRGTEAFF
>.|.|TRBV7-8|TRBJ1-1
TGTGCCAGCAGCTTAGCAGGGCCCAACACTGAAGCTTTCTTT
CASSLAGPNTEAFF
>.|.|TRBV4-1|TRBJ2-1
TGCGCCAGCAGCCGGGAGAGCTCCTACAATGAGCAGTTCTTC
CASSRESSYNEQFF
>.|.|TRBV9|TRBJ1-2
TGTGCCAGCAGCCCCCTGCCGGGACACATCATAGGTGGCTACACCTTC
CASSPLPGHIIGGYTF
>.|.|TRBV2|TRBJ1-6
TGTGCCAGCAGTTCACGGACAGCTTCAAATTCACCCCTCCACTTT
CASSSRTASNSPLHF
>.|.|TRBV9|TRBJ2-2
TGTGCCAGCAGCCCAAGTAGCGGGAACACCGGGGAGCTGTTTTTT
CASSPSSGNTGELFF
>.|.|TRBV28|TRBJ2-3
TGTGCCAGCAGTTTTGTGAGCCTGGGCACAGATACGCAGTATTTT
CASSFVSLGTDTQYF
>.|.|TRBV19|TRBJ2-7
TGTGCCAGTACCCCCGGGTGGGTGACAGAGCAGTACTTC
CASTPGWVTEQYF
>.|once|TRBV15|TRBJ2-1
TGTGCCACCAGCCCTACTAGGTCACATGAGCAGTTCTTC
CATSPTRSHEQFF
>.|.|TRBV6-5|TRBJ1-3
TGTGCCAGCAGTTACTCGTTTGGGTTGGGAAACACCATATATTTT
CASSYSFGLGNTIYF
>.|few|TRBV29-1|TRBJ2-5
TGCAGCGTTGTGGAGGGGAAAGGGACCCAGTACTTC
CSVVEGKGTQYF
>.|.|TRBV12-2|TRBJ2-2
TGTGCAAGTCGCTTTCCGACTAGCGGTAAGACCGGGGAGCTGTTTTTT
CASRFPTSGKTGELFF
>TRBD2|.|TRBV2|TRBJ2-6
TGTGCCAGCTTTCTAACTAGCGCAGGATCTGGGGCCAACGTCCTGACTTTC
CASFLTSAGSGANVLTF
>.|.|TRBV19|TRBJ1-2
TGTGCCAGTAGTATGGAGCAGGGTTGGGGCGGCTACACCTTC
CASSMEQGWGGYTF
>.|.|TRBV21-1|TRBJ1-5
TGTGCCAGCAGCAAGGGACGGAGCAATCAGCCCCAGCATTTT
CASSKGRSNQPQHF
>.|.|TRBV19|TRBJ1-6
TGTGCCAGTAGTATAGGGTTTGGTAATTCACCCCTCCACTTT
CASSIGFGNSPLHF
>.|once|TRBV7-9|TRBJ1-6
TGTGCCAGCAGCCTCGGGAACTATAATTCACCCCTCCACTTT
CASSLGNYNSPLHF
>.|.|TRBV5-4|TRBJ1-3
TGTGCCAGCAGCCAGGACGGAAGGTGGGAAAACACCATATATTTT
CASSQDGRWENTIYF
>TRBD2|.|TRBV7-9|TRBJ2-1
TGTGCCAGCAGCTTAGGCCGGACTAGCGGGAGGGATGAGCAGTTCTTC
CASSLGRTSGRDEQFF
>TRBD1|.|TRBV5-6|TRBJ1-4
TGTGCCAGCAGCCAGGGACAGTTGGGGGAAAAACTGTTTTTT
CASSQGQLGEKLFF
>.|.|TRBV29-1|TRBJ2-5
TGCAGCGGGGCGGTGGAGACCCAGTACTTC
CSGAVETQYF
>.|.|TRBV5-4|TRBJ1-2
TGTGCCAGCAGCCTCCGCCTCGAGGCTAACTATGGCTACACCTTC
CASSLRLEANYGYTF
>.|.|TRBV6-4|TRBJ1-4
TGTGCCAGCAAAGCCACAGGTCTAGCTAATGAAAAACTGTTTTTT
CASKATGLANEKLFF
>TRBD2|.|TRBV24-1|TRBJ2-1
TGTGCCACCAGTGACGCCGCTAGCGGGAGCAGTGAGCAGTTCTTC
CATSDAASGSSEQFF
>TRBD2|.|TRBV7-2|TRBJ2-1
TGTGCCAGCAGCTTAGCGGGAGGGTACAATGAGCAGTTCTTC
CASSLAGGYNEQFF
>TRBD2|.|TRBV5-4|TRBJ2-2
TGTGCCAGCAACCTAGCGGGAGGGACCGGGGAGCTGTTTTTT
CASNLAGGTGELFF
>.|.|TRBV19|TRBJ1-3
TGTGCCAGTAGTCTCGACAGCTCTGGAAACACCATATATTTT
CASSLDSSGNTIYF
>.|.|TRBV30|TRBJ1-1
TGTGCCTGGAGTGAGGTTCCGGGGGGGCGAGCTTTCTTT
CAWSEVPGGRAFF
>TRBD1|.|TRBV6-5|TRBJ1-1
TGTGCCAGCCGGGACAGGGGCAACACTGAAGCTTTCTTT
CASRDRGNTEAFF
>.|.|TRBV30|TRBJ1-4
TGTGCCTGGAGTGTCCGGGCGTCGACTAATGAAAAACTGTTTTTT
CAWSVRASTNEKLFF
>.|.|TRBV14|TRBJ2-6
TGTGCCAGCAGCCAAGGGACTCGGCCGCGCTCTGGGGCCAACGTCCTGACTTTC
CASSQGTRPRSGANVLTF
>.|.|TRBV6-6|TRBJ1-2
TGTGCCAGCAGTTTGGGGAGCCCGGGCTATGGCTACACCTTC
CASSLGSPGYGYTF
>.|.|TRBV11-2|TRBJ2-3
TGTGCCAGCAGCTTAGATCTGGATCAGGGCGCAGATACGCAGTATTTT
CASSLDLDQGADTQYF
>TRBD1|few|TRBV11-3|TRBJ1-6
TGTGCCAGCAGCTTCCAGGGGGGGGAACCCTATAATTCACCCCTCCACTTT
CASSFQGGEPYNSPLHF
>TRBD1|.|TRBV7-9|TRBJ1-4
TGTGCCAGCAGCTTACCAGGGGGCTTTGAAAAACTGTTTTTT
CASSLPGGFEKLFF
>TRBD2|.|TRBV19|TRBJ2-5
TGTGCCAGTAGTACTCCCCGACTAGCGGGGGCCCAAGAGACCCAGTACTTC
CASSTPRLAGAQETQYF
>.|.|TRBV18|TRBJ1-1
TGTGCCAGCTCACGACCGGGACCCCAGGCTGAAGCTTTCTTT
CASSRPGPQAEAFF
>TRBD1|.|TRBV18|TRBJ1-5
TGTGCCAGCTCATCAAACAGGGGCCATCAGCCCCAGCATTTT
CASSSNRGHQPQHF
>TRBD1|few|TRBV2|TRBJ1-5
TGTGCCTCACAGGAGGCTTTAGGGGCAGGGGGTCAGCCCCAGCATTTT
CASQEALGAGGQPQHF
>.|.|TRBV30|TRBJ2-7
TGTGCCTGGAGTAGGGGAAGAGGCTACGAGCAGTACTTC
CAWSRGRGYEQYF
>TRBD2|.|TRBV2|TRBJ2-1
TGTGCCAGCAGTAGGACCGGGACTAGCAATGAGCAGTTCTTC
CASSRTGTSNEQFF
>TRBD1|.|TRBV7-3|TRBJ1-2
TGTGCCAGCAGCTTACTACCCCCCGGGACAGGGGGCGAGTATGGCTACACCTTC
CASSLLPPGTGGEYGYTF
>.|.|TRBV6-5|TRBJ2-7
TGTGCCAGCAGTTATTCAGGGGCAGCCTACGAGCAGTACTTC
CASSYSGAAYEQYF
>TRBD1|.|TRBV14|TRBJ1-1
TGTGCCAGCAGCCCGCGACAGGGGGCTAACACTGAAGCTTTCTTT
CASSPRQGANTEAFF
>.|.|TRBV15|TRBJ2-2
TGTGCCACCAGCAGAGATCCAACCACCGGGGAGCTGTTTTTT
CATSRDPTTGELFF
>.|once|TRBV7-6|TRBJ2-2
TGTGCCAGCAGCTTAGCTAGGACCAGAAACACCGGGGAGCTGTTTTTT
CASSLARTRNTGELFF
>.|.|TRBV5-6|TRBJ1-2
TGTGCCAGCAGCTTGACAGGAAATCCAGCTAACTATGGCTACACCTTC
CASSLTGNPANYGYTF
>TRBD1|.|TRBV18|TRBJ1-2
TGTGCCAGCTCATCGGACAGGGCCCCCAGGGGCTACACCTTC
CASSSDRAPRGYTF
>.|.|TRBV19|TRBJ1-3
TGTGCCAGTAGTTCACCGACGCCTGGCTCGGGGAACACCATATATTTT
CASSSPTPGSGNTIYF
>TRBD1|few|TRBV29-1|TRBJ2-3
TGCAGCGTTGAAGAGGGACAGGGGTTTAGCACAGATACGCAGTATTTT
CSVEEGQGFSTDTQYF
>TRBD1|once|TRBV6-4|TRBJ1-2
TGTGCCAGCAGTGACTCGTATAAGTCCGCCCGGGACAGGGACGTTTGCTACACCTTC
CASSDSYKSARDRDVCYTF
>.|.|TRBV2|TRBJ1-1
TGTGCCAGCAGGCAATATCTTCTGAACACTGAAGCTTTCTTT
CASRQYLLNTEAFF
>.|.|TRBV20-1|TRBJ1-1
TGCAGTGCTAGTTGGGGGAACACTGAAGCTTTCTTT
CSASWGNTEAFF
>TRBD2|few|TRBV11-2|TRBJ2-1
TGTGCCAGCAGCTTGTTTAGCGGGAGTCTTAATGAGCAGTTCTTC
CASSLFSGSLNEQFF
>.|.|TRBV4-2|TRBJ2-7
TGTGCCAGCAGCCAAGATCTAGCGAGCTCCTACGAGCAGTACTTC
CASSQDLASSYEQYF
>TRBD1|.|TRBV19|TRBJ1-1
TGTGCCAGTAGGCCAGGGGGCAACACTGAAGCTTTCTTT
CASRPGGNTEAFF
>TRBD1|.|TRBV5-1|TRBJ2-2
TGCGCCAGCAGCTTGGCCTTCGGTGGGACAGCGAACACCGGGGAGCTGTTTTTT
CASSLAFGGTANTGELFF
>.|.|TRBV2|TRBJ2-1
TGTGCCAGCAGTAGGGTGGCCCTTGTGTTCTTC
CASSRVALVFF